The sequence of this T cell receptor (beta chain) was determined in a study of regulatory T cells in long-lasting Graves disease. Documented time point: persistent/refractory GD, antithyroid drugs over 5 years with positive TRAb. The TCR library used RNA extracted from PBMCs. Those enrolled as patients came out of an endocrinology department in Xi'an, China. With iRepertoire HTBI primers and Arm-PCR of CDR3 regions, TCR beta libraries were built. TCRdb reanalysed the multiplex PCR reads using MiXCR and keeps one entry per CDR3 protein. Of about 340,000 distinct CDR3 sequences in the sample, about 20% were seen once. This clonotype was found many times. Its target is not known. V gave up 3 bases and J gave up 5 bases, with 8 bases separating them. This CDR3 comprises 13 residues. Germline assignment: CDR1 SGHRS and CDR2 YFSETQ. Study results and caveats: TRBV28, TRBJ1-2 and TRBJ2-5 were segments that persistent disease favored. Analysis covered peripheral blood alone, not thyroid tissue. Comparison showed that persistent patients shared more public clonotypes (2,741) than new patients (966).

The receptor was derived from a female donor with Graves disease. This chain links TRBV5-1 with TRBJ1-4; D may be TRBD1 (5 bases). The source was peripheral blood mononuclear cells (PBMCs), collected when the disease was refractory, from a patient treated with antithyroid drugs. CDR3 DNA: TGCGCCAGCAGCTGGTCAGGGAATGAAAAACTGTTTTTT. This encodes CASSWSGNEKLFF.